Shown below are 5 T cell receptor beta chains from a single sample sequenced in a study of blood T cell repertoires in COVID-19. Produced via immunoSEQ multiplex PCR; TCRdb's table is partial and in-frame only. The table has 200,000 to 300,000 clones, approximately 87% seen once. The sample was peripheral blood. The source of these receptors is a human donor in a cohort sampled during active COVID-19.

V gene TRBV14 combines with J gene TRBJ1-2; D remains unclear. CDR1 and CDR2 (germline): SGHDN, FVKESK. The V gene lost 3 bases and the J gene lost 5 bases, with 10 bases spanning the gap. The CDR3 has 13 residues. CDR3 sequence reads: CASSQEETYGYTF. CDR3 sequence (DNA): TGTGCCAGCAGCCAGGAGGAGACTTATGGCTACACCTTC.

The rearrangement links TRBV7-8 to TRBJ1-3, with D hard to call. The CDR3 is 13 amino acids. Trimming cost V 2 bases and J 4 bases, with 6 bases left between them. The germline gives CDR1 SGHVS, CDR2 FQNEAQ. The CDR3 region has the DNA TGTGCCAGCAGCTTATCCTTCGGAAACACCATATATTTT. Amino acid sequence: CASSLSFGNTIYF. The whole variable domain, filled in from reference TRBV7-8 and TRBJ1-3, reads GAGVSQSPRYKVAKRGQDVALRCDPISGHVSLFWYQQALGQGPEFLTYFQNEAQLDKSGLPSDRFFAERPEGSVSTLKIQRTQQEDSAVYLCASSLSFGNTIYFGEGSWLTVV.

The J gene is TRBJ2-1, the V gene TRBV7-6; perhaps TRBD1 as D (6 bases). The CDR3 consists of 17 residues. CDR1 is SGHVS and CDR2 is FNYEAQ in the germline V gene. Trimming took off 7 bases at V and 8 bases at J, with 27 bases between the two ends. CDR3 amino acids: CASTLHQGRNARYEQFF. The DNA of the CDR3 is TGTGCCAGCACCCTACATCAGGGGAGAAACGCTAGGTATGAGCAGTTCTTC.

The V and J genes are TRBV4-1 and TRBJ2-7; TRBD2 might be the D (5 bases). Per the germline V gene, CDR1 is MGHRA and CDR2 is YSYEKL. Trimming removed 0 bases at V and 4 bases at J, with 19 bases between. The CDR3 length is 17 residues. As DNA, the CDR3 is TGCGCCAGCAGCCAAGATTGGAGAGAGGGATTGGGTTACGAGCAGTACTTC. Its translation is CASSQDWREGLGYEQYF.

The V and J genes are TRBV18 and TRBJ1-5; perhaps TRBD1 as D (6 bases). V gave up 5 bases and J gave up 7 bases, with 12 bases separating them. Germline V gives CDR1 KGHSH, CDR2 LQKENI. There are 13 residues in the CDR3. The CDR3 coding sequence is TGTGCCAGCTCAGCAGACAGGTCCCAGCCCCAGCATTTT. Translation gives CASSADRSQPQHF.